This T cell receptor beta chain was sequenced for a study of blood T cells in healthy people across ages. This clonotype was counted between two and nine times. Using a J-beta primer mix together with a sample-barcoded 5' primer, a second PCR was run for roughly 7 to 12 cycles. TCRdb passed the 5' RACE reads through MiXCR, listing each CDR3 protein once. Of around 940,000 distinct CDR3 sequences listed, roughly 51% are singletons. V was clipped by 3 bases and J by 4 bases, with 15 bases between them. Per germline, CDR1 LNHNV and CDR2 YYDKDF (reference sequence). The CDR3 runs 15 residues. This rearrangement joins TRBV15 to TRBJ1-2; D remains ambiguous. The sequence derives from a woman aged 55 to 70 in good health. Input material: blood. The CDR3 sequence is CATSSRKVSGYGYTF. The CDR3 DNA reads as TGTGCCACCAGCAGTCGAAAAGTTTCGGGCTATGGCTACACCTTC. The full variable domain, with the rest looked up from reference TRBV15 and TRBJ1-2, is DAMVIQNPRYQVTQFGKPVTLSCSQTLNHNVMYWYQQKSSQAPKLLFHYYDKDFNNEADTPDNFQSRRPNTSFCFLDIRSPGLGDTAMYLCATSSRKVSGYGYTFGSGTRLTVV.